This T cell receptor (beta chain) is drawn from a study of T-cell reconstitution after alpha-beta-depleted transplantation in children. Overall study results and limits: A year post-transplant, T-cell counts and diversity derived mostly from newly produced T cells.

Molecular barcoding with unique molecular identifiers was used for the TCRbeta library. TCRdb itself ran the PCR reads through MiXCR, one entry per CDR3 protein. The table records some 200,000 distinct CDR3 sequences, roughly 9.1% of them present only once. This clonotype was detected many times. Its antigen is not known. This sequence was found in a male patient between 2 and 9 years old who had a stem cell transplant for acute myeloid leukemia, so the T cells may come from the graft donor. The sequenced sample was PBMCs, mostly from graft donor cells, obtained 360 days after TCRalphabeta/CD19-depleted stem cell transplant.

The CDR3 DNA reads TGCAGCGTTGAAAGAGGGGGCATGGAGACCCAGTACTTC. It specifies CSVERGGMETQYF. The chain uses TRBV29-1 and TRBJ2-5; 7 bases map to TRBD1. Germline CDR1 SQVTM, CDR2 ANQGSEA. Trimming took 2 bases from V and 5 from J; bases not matched to a gene: 5. The CDR3 loop spans 13 amino acids.